The 20 T cell receptor beta chains below all came from one sample that was sequenced in a study of blood T cells in healthy people across ages. The authors ran a second PCR of 7 to 11 cycles using a sample-barcoded 5' primer and a J-beta primer mix. TCRdb reprocessed the 5' RACE reads with MiXCR, giving one entry per CDR3 protein. Of hundreds of thousands of distinct CDR3 sequences listed, approximately 52% are singletons. The specimen was blood. All receptors derive from a woman at least 80 years old in good health.

DNA for the CDR3: TGTGCCAGCAGCCAGGGACAGGGGGCCGGCGGGGAGCTGTTTTTT. This codes for CASSQGQGAGGELFF. The J gene is TRBJ2-2, the V gene TRBV11-1; 12 bases match TRBD1. The CDR3 length is 15 residues. Per the germline V gene, CDR1 is SGHAT and CDR2 is FQDESV (reference sequence). V dropped 5 bases and J dropped 7; count of bases not matched to a gene: 5. Supplemented by reference TRBV11-1 and TRBJ2-2, the full variable domain reads EAEVAQSPRYKITEKSQAVAFWCDPISGHATLYWYRQILGQGPELLVQFQDESVVDDSQLPKDRFSAERLKGVDSTLKIQPAELGDSAMYLCASSQGQGAGGELFFGEGSRLTVL.

For this clonotype: Just one base apart from a much larger clone, this may be a read error. The V call is TRBV3-1, the J call TRBJ2-5; 7 bases match TRBD2. CDR1 is LGHDT and CDR2 is YNNKEL in the germline V gene (reference sequence). CDR3 length: 14 residues. The CDR3: CATSRLADQETLYF. The DNA of the CDR3 is TGTGCCACGTCCCGTCTAGCGGACCAAGAGACCCTGTACTTC.

This clonotype was detected once. The V and J genes are TRBV19 and TRBJ2-1; D is unclear. From germline, CDR1 is LNHDA and CDR2 SQIVND (reference sequence). Trimming removed 3 bases from V and 10 bases from J, with 7 bases in between. The CDR3 sequence is 11 residues long. The CDR3, as DNA: TGTGCCAGTAGTATTGCATGCGAGCAGTTCTTC. The encoded protein is CASSIACEQFF.

This sequence joins TRBV29-1 and TRBJ2-5; D gene ambiguous. This CDR3 is built from 11 residues. Germline values: CDR1 SQVTM, CDR2 ANQGSEA. V was cut by 5 bases and J by 5 bases, with 9 bases left in between. This chain's CDR3 is CSVRSEETQYF. CDR3 sequence (DNA): TGCAGCGTTAGGTCAGAGGAGACCCAGTACTTC.

As concerns this clonotype: One junction end does not reproduce the germline sequence, and a read error may be involved. The V and J genes are TRBV4-3 and TRBJ1-2; D gene uncertain. The CDR3 spans 14 residues. The germline CDR1 and CDR2 sequences are LGHNA and YSLEER. CDR3 sequence reads: CACSPTTANYGYTF. CDR3 DNA sequence: TGCGCCTGCAGCCCCACGACGGCTAACTATGGCTACACCTTC.

The J gene is TRBJ2-2, the V gene TRBV10-3; a possible D gene is TRBD1 (6 bases). Germline CDR1 reads ENHRY; CDR2 reads SYGVKD. This CDR3 has 13 residues. V was shortened by 4 bases and J by 6 bases, with 9 bases between the two germline ends. CDR3 region: CAISGQDPGELFF. CDR3 DNA: TGTGCCATCAGTGGACAGGACCCCGGGGAGCTGTTTTTT.

Ten or more counts support this clonotype. This chain joins TRBV10-2 and TRBJ1-1; D remains unclear. V lost 6 bases and J lost 4, with 6 bases in between. The CDR3 contains 11 residues. The germline V gene encodes CDR1 WSHSY and CDR2 SAAADI. CDR3 coding DNA: TGCGCCAGCAGGGTCGGCACTGAAGCTTTCTTT. Amino acid sequence: CASRVGTEAFF.

As concerns this clonotype: A much larger clone lies one base from this, so it may be a read error. This rearrangement joins TRBV3-1 to TRBJ2-7; perhaps TRBD2 as D (6 bases). The CDR3 length is 14 residues. V dropped 1 base and J dropped 5 bases, with 12 bases sitting between them. Germline CDR1 is LGHDT and CDR2 is YNNKEL (reference sequence). CDR3 DNA: TGTGCCAGCAGCCAAGCCGGGGGTGTGCACGAGCAGTACTTC. Its protein is CASSQAGGVHEQYF.

The chain has TRBV7-9 and TRBJ1-2; D may be TRBD1 (5 bases). This CDR3 comprises 12 residues. Germline CDR1 reads SEHNR; CDR2 reads FQNEAQ (reference sequence). V was clipped by 5 bases and J by 4 bases, with 8 bases between them. DNA of the CDR3: TGTGCCAGCAGCCGGGGCAGCTATGGCTACACCTTC. Amino acid sequence: CASSRGSYGYTF.

For the CDR3, the DNA is TGTGCCAGCCGATCCTTCAGTCGTCGAAACACAGATACGCAGTATTTT. Translating gives CASRSFSRRNTDTQYF. The V call is TRBV19, the J call TRBJ2-3; D unclear. Between the trimmed V and J ends, which lost 9 bases and 2 bases, there was a span of 21 bases. Germline CDR1 reads LNHDA; CDR2 reads SQIVND (reference sequence). The CDR3 sequence is 16 residues long. The whole variable domain, remainder taken from reference TRBV19 and TRBJ2-3, is DGGITQSPKYLFRKEGQNVTLSCEQNLNHDAMYWYRQDPGQGLRLIYYSQIVNDFQKGDIAEGYSVSREKKESFPLTVTSAQKNPTAFYLCASRSFSRRNTDTQYFGPGTRLTVL.

CDR3 nucleotide sequence: TGTGCCAGCAGCTTAGTCGGGGTCAACACCGGGGAGCTGTTTTTT. Translation: CASSLVGVNTGELFF. V is TRBV7-9 and J is TRBJ2-2; maybe TRBD2 (5 bases). The V gene lost 1 base and the J gene lost 2 bases, with 8 bases spanning the gap. Germline values: CDR1 SEHNR, CDR2 FQNEAQ (reference sequence). CDR3 length: 15 residues.

This clonotype was recorded many times. The rearrangement joins TRBV6-1 to TRBJ1-5; 9 bases agree with TRBD1. The V segment lost 6 bases and the J segment 6 bases; nucleotides outside the gene matches: 6. The CDR3 contains 14 residues. Germline V gives CDR1 MNHNS, CDR2 SASEGT. Written as DNA, the CDR3 is TGTGCCAGCAGACGGACAGGGGAGGGTCAGCCCCAGCATTTT. Translated, it gives CASRRTGEGQPQHF.

This clonotype was recorded once. A much bigger clone sits one base away, suggesting this may be a read error. V is TRBV5-1 and J is TRBJ2-3, with 12 bases identical to TRBD2. The CDR3 spans 16 residues. Looked up from germline, CDR1 is SGHRS and CDR2 is YFSETQ. The DNA for the CDR3 is TGCGCCAGCAGCCTCCAGTCTAGCGGGAGGGGAGATGCGCAGTATTTT. It is translated as CASSLQSSGRGDAQYF.

The V call is TRBV5-1, the J call TRBJ1-1, with TRBD1 as a possible D gene (5 bases). The germline V gene encodes CDR1 SGHRS and CDR2 YFSETQ. The length of the CDR3 is 15 residues. V was shortened by 1 base and J by 1 base, with 11 bases between the two germline ends. CDR3 DNA sequence: TGCGCCAGCAGCTTGACGACCGGGGCGAACACTGAAGCTTTCTTT. Its translation is CASSLTTGANTEAFF.

The V call is TRBV7-2, the J call TRBJ2-5; 8 bases map to TRBD2. CDR1 is SGHTA and CDR2 is FQGNSA in the germline V gene. CDR3 length: 14 residues. After removal of 5 bases from V and 2 bases from J, the junction contained 4 bases not matched to a gene. The chain's CDR3 is CASSPGGPQETQYF. Here the CDR3 DNA reads TGTGCCAGCAGCCCGGGGGGGCCGCAAGAGACCCAGTACTTC.

The CDR3 reads CASSLTIGQGYNEQFF. The CDR3 DNA follows: TGCGCCAGCAGCCTAACAATTGGACAGGGCTACAATGAGCAGTTCTTC. This chain connects TRBV5-1 to TRBJ2-1; 8 bases are a match to TRBD1. The trim removed 4 bases at V and 3 bases at J, leaving 9 bases unmatched. CDR1 is SGHRS and CDR2 is YFSETQ in the germline V gene. This CDR3 has 16 amino acids.

As regards this clonotype: At one end, the junction sequence differs from germline, possibly due to a read error. This chain connects TRBV10-3 to TRBJ2-2; tentative D call: TRBD2 (5 bases). There are 12 residues in the CDR3. Germline-derived CDR1 and CDR2 are ENHRY and SYGVKD. CDR3 in DNA: TGTGCCATCAGTGAAAACACCGGGGAGCAGTTTTTT. As protein: CAISENTGEQFF.

The gene calls are TRBV5-1 and TRBJ2-3; TRBD1 matches 8 bases. CDR1 SGHRS and CDR2 YFSETQ come from the germline V gene. V dropped 3 bases and J dropped 7; count of bases not matched to a gene: 7. This CDR3 has 14 amino acids. CDR3 coding DNA: TGCGCCAGCAGCTCTCCAGGGGGCTTAAATACGCAGTATTTT. It is translated as CASSSPGGLNTQYF.

Regarding this clonotype: A read error may explain this, as a much larger clone is one base away. The J gene is TRBJ2-4, the V gene TRBV20-1; tentatively, D is TRBD1 (6 bases). From germline, CDR1 is DFQATT and CDR2 SNEGSKA (reference sequence). V lost 0 bases, J lost 6 bases, and 12 bases lay in between. The CDR3 sequence is 14 residues long. CDR3 nucleotide sequence: TGCAGTGCTAGAGACCTGGACAGTCTAAACATTCAGTACTTC. It translates to CSARDLDSLNIQYF.

The chain links TRBV2 to TRBJ2-3; D gene uncertain. Trimming took off 6 bases at V and 6 bases at J, with 13 bases between the two ends. CDR1 is SNHLY, CDR2 FYNNEI, per germline. The CDR3 length is 13 residues. The CDR3 DNA is TGTGCCAGCAGCGGGTTCCGCCGGGATACGCAGTATTTT. The encoded protein is CASSGFRRDTQYF.